Listed below are T cell receptor beta chains from one sample, sequenced in a study of PD-L1 blockade in urothelial cancer. TCRdb keeps only in-frame clones here, not all; method: immunoSEQ multiplex PCR. The sample comprises roughly 50,000 clones, around 86% of which are singletons, and more than 15% rests with the top ten. The sequencing here drew on PBMCs, taken around atezolizumab (anti-PD-L1) treatment. The receptors here all came from a man between 65 and 79 years old with urothelial cancer. CDR3s include the opening cysteine and the closing phenylalanine or tryptophan. The D gene is left open where the match is weak. Not every row has a clone size; where given, it reads once, few, many or a size class.

CDR3 DNA: TGTGCCAGCAGCGGGGGCTTCACCGGGACCCAGTACTTC
CDR3 protein: CASSGGFTGTQYF
clone size: -
D gene: -
J gene: TRBJ2-5
V gene: TRBV9

CDR3 DNA: TGTGCCAGCAGCAGACGACAGGGGGCTTCTATCGAGACCCAGTACTTC
CDR3 protein: CASSRRQGASIETQYF
clone size: -
D gene: -
J gene: TRBJ2-5
V gene: TRBV21-1

CDR3 DNA: TGTGCCAGCAGTCTTCAGGGGGCGCGGGAGACCCAGTACTTC
CDR3 protein: CASSLQGARETQYF
clone size: -
D gene: TRBD1
J gene: TRBJ2-5
V gene: TRBV27

CDR3 DNA: TGTGCCAGCAGCTTAATGGCGGGAACTAATGAAAAACTGTTTTTT
CDR3 protein: CASSLMAGTNEKLFF
clone size: -
D gene: -
J gene: TRBJ1-4
V gene: TRBV7-2

CDR3 DNA: TGCGCCAGCGGACAGGGGGCAACCGGGGAGCTGTTTTTT
CDR3 protein: CASGQGATGELFF
clone size: -
D gene: TRBD1
J gene: TRBJ2-2
V gene: TRBV5-1

CDR3 DNA: TGTGCCTGGAGTGTACGCCCCGGGACAGGGGGCTTACCCAAGCCCTACGAGCAGTACTTC
CDR3 protein: CAWSVRPGTGGLPKPYEQYF
clone size: -
D gene: TRBD1
J gene: TRBJ2-7
V gene: TRBV30

CDR3 DNA: TGTGCCAGCAGCTTGGATGGCAGATCCATCAATCAGCCCCAGCATTTT
CDR3 protein: CASSLDGRSINQPQHF
clone size: -
D gene: -
J gene: TRBJ1-5
V gene: TRBV5-6

CDR3 DNA: TGCGCCAGCAGCCAGAGCGGGAGTACCTACGAGCAGTACTTC
CDR3 protein: CASSQSGSTYEQYF
clone size: -
D gene: TRBD2
J gene: TRBJ2-7
V gene: TRBV5-1

CDR3 DNA: TGTGCCAGCAGCCTAGGACAGACCATGAACACTGAAGCTTTCTTT
CDR3 protein: CASSLGQTMNTEAFF
clone size: -
D gene: -
J gene: TRBJ1-1
V gene: TRBV4-2

CDR3 DNA: TGTGCCAGCAGCTTAGATATTTCGGAGCAGTTCTTC
CDR3 protein: CASSLDISEQFF
clone size: -
D gene: -
J gene: TRBJ2-1
V gene: TRBV11-2

CDR3 DNA: TGTGCCAGCAGCCCGGGACAGGGTCGCGAGACCCAGTACTTC
CDR3 protein: CASSPGQGRETQYF
clone size: -
D gene: TRBD1
J gene: TRBJ2-5
V gene: TRBV9

CDR3 DNA: TGTGCCAGCAGCCAGGACTACTACAATGAGCAGTTCTTC
CDR3 protein: CASSQDYYNEQFF
clone size: -
D gene: -
J gene: TRBJ2-1
V gene: TRBV7-9

CDR3 DNA: TGTGCCAGCAGTCCGGACAGGGGGCGCGCGACTGAAGCTTTCTTT
CDR3 protein: CASSPDRGRATEAFF
clone size: -
D gene: TRBD1
J gene: TRBJ1-1
V gene: TRBV2

CDR3 DNA: TGCGCCAGCAGCCAAGAACGAGGGTCCTATGGCTACACCTTC
CDR3 protein: CASSQERGSYGYTF
clone size: -
D gene: -
J gene: TRBJ1-2
V gene: TRBV4-1

CDR3 DNA: TGTGCAAGTCGCCCGTTCCCTAATGAGCAGTTCTTC
CDR3 protein: CASRPFPNEQFF
clone size: -
D gene: -
J gene: TRBJ2-1
V gene: TRBV12-2

CDR3 DNA: TGTGCCAGCAGTTCCACAGGGGTTGGGGCCAACGTCCTGACTTTC
CDR3 protein: CASSSTGVGANVLTF
clone size: -
D gene: TRBD1
J gene: TRBJ2-6
V gene: TRBV28

CDR3 DNA: TGTGCCAGCAGCTCCTTAACAGGGGAGGACACTGAAGCTTTCTTT
CDR3 protein: CASSSLTGEDTEAFF
clone size: -
D gene: TRBD1
J gene: TRBJ1-1
V gene: TRBV7-9

CDR3 DNA: TGTGCCAGCAGTCCTCTATCGGGGCAGGGGGTTTACACCATATATTTT
CDR3 protein: CASSPLSGQGVYTIYF
clone size: -
D gene: TRBD1
J gene: TRBJ1-3
V gene: TRBV7-2

CDR3 DNA: TGTGCCAGCAGTTACGAGGAGGGTTCAGGCACTGAAGCTTTCTTT
CDR3 protein: CASSYEEGSGTEAFF
clone size: few
D gene: -
J gene: TRBJ1-1
V gene: TRBV6-5

CDR3 DNA: TGTGCCAGCTCACCATGGTACGAACAGGAAGGCTATGGCTACACCTTC
CDR3 protein: CASSPWYEQEGYGYTF
clone size: -
D gene: -
J gene: TRBJ1-2
V gene: TRBV18

CDR3 DNA: TGTGCCACCCTCCCGGGACAGGGATCGGGCCTCAAGGATACGCAGTATTTT
CDR3 protein: CATLPGQGSGLKDTQYF
clone size: -
D gene: TRBD1
J gene: TRBJ2-3
V gene: TRBV10-3

CDR3 DNA: TGTGCCATCAGTAGGACAGGGGGCATTGAAGCTTTCTTT
CDR3 protein: CAISRTGGIEAFF
clone size: -
D gene: TRBD1
J gene: TRBJ1-1
V gene: TRBV10-3

CDR3 DNA: TGTGCCAGCAGCCGCGGGACTTGGAAATACACCGGGGAGCTGTTTTTT
CDR3 protein: CASSRGTWKYTGELFF
clone size: once
D gene: -
J gene: TRBJ2-2
V gene: TRBV13

CDR3 DNA: TGTGCCAGCAGTGATAGACAGGCCTACGAGCAGTACTTC
CDR3 protein: CASSDRQAYEQYF
clone size: -
D gene: -
J gene: TRBJ2-7
V gene: TRBV25-1

CDR3 DNA: TGTGCCAGCAGCGTAACCCCCACTCCTTACACCGGGGAGCTGTTTTTT
CDR3 protein: CASSVTPTPYTGELFF
clone size: -
D gene: -
J gene: TRBJ2-2
V gene: TRBV9

CDR3 DNA: TGCGCCAGCAGCTTCTCAGGACAATCTGAAAAACTGTTTTTT
CDR3 protein: CASSFSGQSEKLFF
clone size: -
D gene: -
J gene: TRBJ1-4
V gene: TRBV5-1

CDR3 DNA: TGTGCCTGGAGTGGAGGACTTGGCGAAAAACTGTTTTTT
CDR3 protein: CAWSGGLGEKLFF
clone size: -
D gene: -
J gene: TRBJ1-4
V gene: TRBV30